This T cell receptor beta chain was captured in a study of memory CD4+ T cells and cytomegalovirus serostatus. Sequenced by immunoSEQ multiplex PCR; TCRdb stores in-frame clones only, minus some. The table has 75,000 to 90,000 clones, roughly 80% seen once. Trimming left V 6 bases short and J 6 bases short, with 9 bases between. The CDR3 is made up of 12 amino acids. Germline V gene lookup returns CDR1 SNHLY and CDR2 FYNNEI. Single viable CD3+CD4+CD8-CD45RO+ cells were sorted as the memory CD4+ T cells. The sequence was obtained from an adult in good health and CMV-seronegative. The source material was memory CD4+ T cells from blood. The gene calls are TRBV2 and TRBJ2-1, with TRBD1 as a possible D gene (5 bases). CDR3 in amino acids: CASSRQGNEQFF. Written as DNA, the CDR3 is TGTGCCAGCAGCCGCCAGGGCAATGAGCAGTTCTTC.